These 25 T cell receptor beta chains originate from one sample sequenced in a study of regulatory T cells in long-lasting Graves disease. In building TCR beta libraries, iRepertoire HTBI primers were used together with Arm-PCR of CDR3 regions. TCRdb re-analysed the multiplex PCR reads in MiXCR, keeping a single row per CDR3 protein. The repertoire includes 350,000 to 500,000 distinct CDR3 sequences, around 13% of them detected once, and around a sixth sits in the top ten. Regarding time point: newly diagnosed GD, antithyroid drugs for less than 3 months. PBMC-extracted RNA yielded the TCR library. The same sample was also used in a study of T cells in Graves' hyperthyroidism and ophthalmopathy.

The input for sequencing was peripheral blood mononuclear cells (PBMCs), taken at new diagnosis, from a patient treated with antithyroid drugs. These receptors were obtained from a woman in her forties or fifties with Graves disease.

This clonotype was counted many times. The J gene is TRBJ2-7, the V gene TRBV11-2; 12 bases are shared with TRBD2. The ends lost 5 bases at V and 7 bases at J; junction bases unmatched: 9. The CDR3 covers 15 residues. Germline lookup yields CDR1 SGHAT and CDR2 FQNNGV. The CDR3 loop is CASSPSTSGRVEQYF. As DNA, the CDR3 is TGTGCCAGCAGCCCCTCGACTAGCGGGAGAGTTGAGCAGTACTTC.

This clonotype was observed a few times. This chain connects TRBV19 to TRBJ2-1, with D perhaps assigned TRBD1 or TRBD2 (5 bases each). The CDR3 runs 17 residues. The germline V and J ends were trimmed by 3 bases and 3 bases, with 18 bases remaining between them. The V gene's germline CDR1 is LNHDA and CDR2 SQIVND (reference sequence). The CDR3 reads CASSIISGIGGYNEQFF. In nucleotides, the CDR3 is TGTGCCAGTAGTATTATTTCTGGTATTGGGGGCTACAATGAGCAGTTCTTC.

This clonotype showed up just a few times. The chain links TRBV29-1 to TRBJ2-7, with D maybe TRBD1 (5 bases). The V end lost 6 bases, the J end lost 4 bases, and 19 bases lay between the germline ends. Germline V gene data show CDR1 as SQVTM and CDR2 as ANQGSEA. The CDR3 loop spans 14 amino acids. The CDR3 spells CSVVSQVPVYEQYF. CDR3 bases: TGCAGCGTCGTATCACAGGTGCCGGTATACGAGCAGTACTTC.

This clonotype was found many times. The rearrangement joins TRBV20-1 to TRBJ2-3, with TRBD1 as a possible D gene (7 bases). From germline, CDR1 is DFQATT and CDR2 SNEGSKA (reference sequence). This CDR3 spans 14 amino acids. V shed 5 bases and J shed 0 bases, with 12 bases lying between them. The CDR3 loop is CSAPTGTSTDTQYF. The DNA for the CDR3 is TGCAGTGCTCCGACAGGGACTAGCACAGATACGCAGTATTTT.

CDR3 coding DNA: TGTGCCAGCAGCCAAGAGTGGAGACCAGGCTACACCTTC. Translation: CASSQEWRPGYTF. This chain connects TRBV3-1 to TRBJ1-2; the D is unclear. With 0 bases removed from V and 8 bases from J, the gap between germline ends came to 10 bases. The CDR3 spans 13 residues. From germline, CDR1 is LGHDT and CDR2 YNNKEL (reference sequence).

The table lists this clonotype with many counts. The chain carries TRBV7-2 and TRBJ2-5; D not resolved. V lost 3 bases and J 2 bases, leaving 4 bases between the germline ends. Germline V gene lookup returns CDR1 SGHTA and CDR2 FQGNSA. The CDR3 is made up of 12 amino acids. The DNA of the CDR3 is TGTGCCAGCAGCTTTACACAAGAGACCCAGTACTTC. Its translation: CASSFTQETQYF.

This clonotype has at least ten counts. The chain couples TRBV11-2 to TRBJ2-5; TRBD1 agrees at 8 bases. In germline, CDR1 is SGHAT, CDR2 FQNNGV. The CDR3 covers 15 residues. The junction had 10 bases not matched to a gene; V was cut back by 5 bases and J by 5 bases. CDR3 coding DNA: TGTGCCAGCAGCCACGTGCAGGGGGCTGGGGAGACCCAGTACTTC. The encoded protein is CASSHVQGAGETQYF.

This clonotype was observed at least ten times. The CDR3 bases are TGTGCCAGCAGCTTAAGTACCTCCGAGACGGATACGCAGTATTTT. It specifies CASSLSTSETDTQYF. The V gene is TRBV7-3, the J gene TRBJ2-3; D remains unclear. The CDR3 consists of 15 residues. The germline V gene encodes CDR1 SGHTA and CDR2 FQGTGA. Trimming pared 1 base from V and 6 bases from J, leaving 14 bases between.

In this sample, this clonotype turned up many times. The chain combines TRBV28 with TRBJ2-3; TRBD2 matches at 8 bases. Trimming took 1 base from V and 3 from J; bases not matched to a gene: 9. The CDR3 has 17 residues. Germline lookup yields CDR1 MDHEN and CDR2 SYDVKM. CDR3 sequence (DNA): TGTGCCAGCAGTTTATTTTGGAGCGGGAGATCTACAGATACGCAGTATTTT. Amino acids: CASSLFWSGRSTDTQYF.

Only a few counts were recorded for this clonotype. This chain connects TRBV30 to TRBJ1-5; D uncertain. The CDR3 has 13 residues. Germline CDR1 and CDR2: GTSNPN and SVGIG (reference sequence). V lost 0 bases and J 4 bases, leaving 7 bases between the germline ends. CDR3 DNA sequence: TGTGCCTGGAGTGTATTCGGTAATCAGCCCCAGCATTTT. It specifies CAWSVFGNQPQHF.

This clonotype was seen ten or more times. J is TRBJ2-7 and V is TRBV24-1; TRBD1 is a possible D gene (6 bases). Trimming stripped 2 bases from V and 5 bases from J, with 12 bases between. The CDR3 is 14 residues long. The V gene's germline CDR1 is KGHDR and CDR2 SFDVKD. CDR3 bases: TGTGCCACCAGTGATTACAGGGTGCAACACGAGCAGTACTTC. This sequence encodes CATSDYRVQHEQYF.

This clonotype was recorded many times. This rearrangement joins TRBV5-1 to TRBJ2-5, with D unclear. The CDR3 has 13 amino acids. V shed 1 base and J shed 1 base, with 5 bases lying between them. CDR1 and CDR2 from the germline V gene are SGHRS and YFSETQ. CDR3 protein: CASSLFLQETQYF. The CDR3 bases are TGCGCCAGCAGCTTGTTCCTCCAAGAGACCCAGTACTTC.

This clonotype showed up many times. J is TRBJ2-7 and V is TRBV28; D call uncertain. The germline gives CDR1 MDHEN, CDR2 SYDVKM. The CDR3 consists of 13 residues. Trimming took off 7 bases at V and 5 bases at J, with 15 bases between the two ends. DNA of the CDR3: TGTGCCAGCAAGCCGTACCCCCGGGACGAGCAGTACTTC. This codes for CASKPYPRDEQYF.

The table lists this clonotype with many counts. The chain has TRBV5-1 and TRBJ2-5; 16 positions agree with TRBD2. This CDR3 contains 17 residues. V lost 0 bases to trimming and J lost 2 bases; unmatched junction nucleotides: 1. Germline loops: CDR1 SGHRS, CDR2 YFSETQ. For the CDR3, the DNA is TGCGCCAGCAGCTTGGCGGGACTAGCGGGAGGGCAAGAGACCCAGTACTTC. Protein: CASSLAGLAGGQETQYF.

In its sample, this clonotype was seen a few times. The chain employs TRBV11-2 and TRBJ2-3; 12 nucleotides match TRBD2. Trimming took 1 base from V and 2 from J; bases not matched to a gene: 16. The CDR3 length is 21 residues. Looked up from germline, CDR1 is SGHAT and CDR2 is FQNNGV. For the CDR3, the DNA is TGTGCCAGCAGCTTAGCTGACTCGGGACTAGCGGGTCGCACCCACACAGATACGCAGTATTTT. It translates to CASSLADSGLAGRTHTDTQYF.

This clonotype appeared many times. The CDR3 loop reads CASSPLPPGQMNTEAFF. In DNA, the CDR3 is TGCGCCAGCAGCCCACTTCCACCGGGACAGATGAACACTGAAGCTTTCTTT. V is TRBV5-1 and J is TRBJ1-1; 7 positions match TRBD1. The junction had 12 bases not matched to a gene; V was cut back by 4 bases and J by 0 bases. This CDR3 is 17 amino acids long. Germline assignment: CDR1 SGHRS and CDR2 YFSETQ. Together with reference TRBV5-1 and TRBJ1-1, the CDR3 gives the full variable domain: KAGVTQTPRYLIKTRGQQVTLSCSPISGHRSVSWYQQTPGQGLQFLFEYFSETQRNKGNFPGRFSGRQFSNSRSEMNVSTLELGDSALYLCASSPLPPGQMNTEAFFGQGTRLTVV.

This clonotype was detected many times. V and J are TRBV28 and TRBJ2-1, with 12 bases that match TRBD2. Germline V CDR1 and CDR2: MDHEN, SYDVKM. Trimming removed 10 bases from V and 7 bases from J; junction bases left unmatched: 20. This CDR3 spans 18 amino acids. CDR3 DNA sequence: TGTGCCATCGATCCGTCGTACCCGACTAGCGGGAGTACAAATGAGCAGTTCTTC. Encoded protein: CAIDPSYPTSGSTNEQFF. The whole variable domain, remainder taken from reference TRBV28 and TRBJ2-1, is DVKVTQSSRYLVKRTGEKVFLECVQDMDHENMFWYRQDPGLGLRLIYFSYDVKMKEKGDIPEGYSVSREKKERFSLILESASTNQTSMYLCAIDPSYPTSGSTNEQFFGPGTRLTVL.

This clonotype has just a few counts. This chain joins TRBV5-5 and TRBJ2-4; perhaps TRBD1 as D (6 bases). Trimming took 0 bases from V and 3 from J, leaving 7 bases between them. The length of the CDR3 is 14 residues. Germline CDR1 is SGHKS and CDR2 is YYEKEE (reference sequence). This CDR3 reads CASSLGGLKNIQYF. The CDR3 bases are TGTGCCAGCAGCTTGGGGGGGCTCAAAAACATTCAGTACTTC.

As to this clonotype: A clone one base away is much larger, so this may be a read error. This chain uses TRBV6-2 or TRBV6-3 with TRBJ2-5, with 8 nucleotides matching TRBD1. CDR3 size: 13 residues. The J segment lost 4 bases and the V segment lost 11 bases, leaving 9 bases of the junction unmatched. Germline CDR1 and CDR2: MNHEY and SVGEGT. The CDR3, as DNA: TGTGCCGGTGGACAGGGCGATCGAGAGACCCAGTACTTC. It encodes CAGGQGDRETQYF.

At least ten counts were recorded for this clonotype. This chain joins TRBV28 and TRBJ2-7; D possibly matches TRBD1 or TRBD2 (5 bases each). The V gene's germline CDR1 is MDHEN and CDR2 SYDVKM. V was clipped by 11 bases and J by 2 bases, with 22 bases between them. This CDR3 region has 15 residues. CDR3 nucleotides: TGTGCCTGTGGGGGTAACGGACAACCCCCCTACGAGCAGTACTTC. Encoded protein: CACGGNGQPPYEQYF.

This clonotype was detected ten times or more. The gene calls are TRBV29-1 and TRBJ1-1; 7 nucleotides agree with TRBD1. V was pared by 5 bases and J by 5 bases, with 8 bases of the junction left unmatched. Per germline, CDR1 SQVTM and CDR2 ANQGSEA. The CDR3 runs to 13 residues. CDR3 DNA sequence: TGCAGCGTTAACCGGGACAGCGGGACTGAAGCTTTCTTT. Protein product: CSVNRDSGTEAFF. The entire variable domain, with the rest obtained from reference TRBV29-1 and TRBJ1-1, is as follows: SAVISQKPSRDICQRGTSLTIQCQVDSQVTMMFWYRQQPGQSLTLIATANQGSEATYESGFVIDKFPISRPNLTFSTLTVSNMSPEDSSIYLCSVNRDSGTEAFFGQGTRLTVV.

The genes are TRBV29-1 and TRBJ2-2; D gene ambiguous. The germline V gene encodes CDR1 SQVTM and CDR2 ANQGSEA. The length of the CDR3 is 11 residues. With 7 bases removed from V and 3 bases from J, the gap between germline ends came to 6 bases. The CDR3 region has the DNA TGCAGCGGAGAAGACACCGGGGAGCTGTTTTTT. Encoded protein: CSGEDTGELFF.

V and J are TRBV27 and TRBJ2-1; 11 bases agree with TRBD2. With 5 bases clipped from V and 0 bases from J, the junction kept 3 bases outside the gene matches. The CDR3 runs to 16 residues. Looked up from germline, CDR1 is MNHEY and CDR2 is SMNVEV (reference sequence). This chain's CDR3 is CASSNTSGSSYNEQFF. The CDR3 coding sequence is TGTGCCAGCAGTAATACTAGCGGGAGCTCCTACAATGAGCAGTTCTTC.

This clonotype showed up many times. This chain joins TRBV12-3 or TRBV12-4 and TRBJ1-6; D is unresolved. Trimming took 4 bases from V and 15 from J, leaving 13 bases between them. This CDR3 has 12 residues. The CDR3 region is CASSSRPPFLHF. DNA for the CDR3: TGTGCCAGCAGTTCCCGGCCCCCGTTCCTCCACTTT.

This clonotype has a count of ten or more. The CDR3 bases are TGCAGTGCTAAGACGCAGGGGGCCCTCACTGAAGCTTTCTTT. Amino acid sequence: CSAKTQGALTEAFF. The chain has TRBV20-1 and TRBJ1-1; 8 bases line up with TRBD1. The junction had 8 bases not matched to a gene; V was cut back by 4 bases and J by 4 bases. Germline V gives CDR1 DFQATT, CDR2 SNEGSKA (reference sequence). The CDR3 is 14 amino acids.